This entry lists 32 T cell receptor beta chains sequenced from one sample in a study of T cell responses to AZD1222 COVID-19 vaccine. Sequencing used immunoSEQ multiplex PCR; TCRdb keeps in-frame clones, though not all of them. The sample has 95,000 to 110,000 clones; about nine tenths are singletons. This material consisted of peripheral blood, taken 28 days after the second dose of the MenACWY control vaccine. All receptors come from an adult who received the MenACWY meningococcal vaccine as a control.

The V and J genes are TRBV6-5 and TRBJ1-3; no reliable D call. The length of the CDR3 is 16 residues. Trimming took 0 bases from V and 0 from J, leaving 9 bases between them. The V gene's germline CDR1 is MNHEY and CDR2 SVGAGI. In DNA form, the CDR3 reads TGTGCCAGCAGTTACTCGACTGCAAGCTCTGGAAACACCATATATTTT. Translated: CASSYSTASSGNTIYF.

This clone was recorded only once. The CDR3 spells CAWSSDSYNEQFF. CDR3 sequence (DNA): TGTGCCTGGAGTAGCGATTCCTACAATGAGCAGTTCTTC. The chain couples TRBV30 to TRBJ2-1; D is ambiguous. There are 13 residues in the CDR3. In germline, CDR1 is GTSNPN, CDR2 SVGIG (reference sequence). The V end was cut by 2 bases, the J end by 1 base, with 6 bases between. The full variable domain, its missing parts supplied by reference TRBV30 and TRBJ2-1, is SQTIHQWPATLVQPVGSPLSLECTVEGTSNPNLYWYRQAAGRGLQLLFYSVGIGQISSEVPQNLSASRPQDRQFILSSKKLLLSDSGFYLCAWSSDSYNEQFFGPGTRLTVL.

V and J are TRBV7-2 and TRBJ2-2, with D possibly being TRBD1 (5 bases). Germline lookup yields CDR1 SGHTA and CDR2 FQGNSA. The CDR3 has 13 amino acids. The V end was cut by 7 bases, the J end by 5 bases, with 11 bases between. This CDR3 is CASTGRQTGELFF. CDR3 coding DNA: TGTGCCAGCACCGGCAGACAGACCGGGGAGCTGTTTTTT.

This chain uses TRBV6-5 with TRBJ1-2; TRBD1 aligns across 10 bases. The CDR3 runs to 14 residues. J was trimmed by 7 bases and V by 4 bases; bases with no gene match: 6. Germline V lookup: CDR1 MNHEY, CDR2 SVGAGI. The CDR3 coding sequence is TGTGCCAGCAGTTCCGACAGGGGGCGGGCTGGCTACACCTTC. It codes for CASSSDRGRAGYTF.

This clone was found a few times. The chain has TRBV30 and TRBJ2-5; 11 bases line up with TRBD2. CDR3 length equals 14 residues. Looked up from germline, CDR1 is GTSNPN and CDR2 is SVGIG (reference sequence). V lost 3 bases and J lost 1; bases outside the gene matches: 1. CDR3 region: CAWSGLAGQETQYF. The CDR3 coding sequence is TGTGCCTGGAGCGGACTAGCGGGCCAAGAGACCCAGTACTTC.

The chain couples TRBV14 to TRBJ2-3, with TRBD1 matching 7 bases. J was trimmed by 2 bases and V by 0 bases; bases with no gene match: 5. This CDR3 is 16 amino acids long. In germline, CDR1 is SGHDN, CDR2 FVKESK. CDR3 sequence: CASSQEGDRFTDTQYF. The CDR3 nucleotides are TGTGCCAGCAGCCAAGAAGGGGACAGATTCACAGATACGCAGTATTTT.

The chain employs TRBV25-1 and TRBJ2-3; D possibly corresponds to TRBD1 (5 bases). The CDR3 loop spans 14 amino acids. The germline CDR1 and CDR2 sequences are MGHDK and SYGVNS. The V end lost 6 bases, the J end lost 7 bases, and 17 bases lay between the germline ends. In DNA, the CDR3 is TGTGCCAGCAGCGCCAGGGATTCCCAGTATACGCAGTATTTT. Protein: CASSARDSQYTQYF.

This clone turned up a few times. The chain is built from TRBV3-1 (or the pseudogene TRBV3-2) and TRBJ2-7; D not certain. V lost 2 bases and J 6 bases, leaving 8 bases between the germline ends. From germline, CDR1 is LGHDT and CDR2 YNNKEL (reference sequence). This CDR3 has 12 residues. The CDR3 loop reads CASSQSSGEQYF. CDR3 nucleotides: TGTGCCAGCAGCCAAAGCAGTGGCGAGCAGTACTTC.

The chain links TRBV15 to TRBJ2-5; a possible D gene is TRBD2 (6 bases). The ends were cut back, 1 base at V and 5 bases at J, with 17 bases in the middle. CDR1 and CDR2 (germline): LNHNV, YYDKDF (reference sequence). CDR3 length: 16 residues. CDR3 in amino acids: CATSRAPGRTVETQYF. CDR3 DNA: TGTGCCACCAGCAGAGCACCGGGGAGGACGGTGGAGACCCAGTACTTC.

The chain joins TRBV7-3 to TRBJ1-1; the D gene is possibly TRBD1 (5 bases). Trimming pared 5 bases from V and 4 bases from J, leaving 14 bases between. The CDR3 runs to 14 residues. Per the germline V gene, CDR1 is SGHTA and CDR2 is FQGTGA. CDR3 nucleotides: TGTGCCAGCAGCATCCAGGGTTCTGGCACTGAAGCTTTCTTT. Protein: CASSIQGSGTEAFF.

This chain uses TRBV27 with TRBJ2-7; D possibly uses TRBD1 or TRBD2 (5 bases each). The germline V gene has CDR1 MNHEY and CDR2 SMNVEV (reference sequence). The V gene lost 0 bases and the J gene lost 2 bases, with 8 bases spanning the gap. The CDR3 spans 14 residues. The CDR3 DNA sequence: TGTGCCAGCAGTTTATCCCTGGGGGCCTACGAGCAGTACTTC. This codes for CASSLSLGAYEQYF.

The chain is built from TRBV5-4 and TRBJ2-3; weak D call: TRBD1 (6 bases). The CDR3 contains 15 residues. V was trimmed by 4 bases and J by 4 bases, leaving 16 bases between them. Germline V gives CDR1 SGHNT, CDR2 YYREEE (reference sequence). The CDR3 sequence: CASSPSRTAADTQYF. In DNA form, the CDR3 reads TGTGCCAGCAGCCCCTCCCGGACAGCAGCAGATACGCAGTATTTT.

V gene TRBV7-9 combines with J gene TRBJ1-1; D is undetermined. Trimming removed 1 base from V and 5 bases from J, with 11 bases in between. Germline assignment: CDR1 SEHNR and CDR2 FQNEAQ (reference sequence). The length of the CDR3 is 14 residues. The chain's CDR3 is CASSLGSGSTEAFF. The CDR3 DNA reads as TGTGCCAGCAGCTTAGGGTCAGGATCTACTGAAGCTTTCTTT.

The CDR3 spells CASSYPGQGGETQYF. The CDR3 region has the DNA TGTGCCAGCAGTTACCCAGGACAGGGGGGGGAGACCCAGTACTTC. The gene calls are TRBV6-5 and TRBJ2-5, with 10 bases lining up with TRBD1. V lost 2 bases and J lost 5; bases outside the gene matches: 5. Per germline, CDR1 MNHEY and CDR2 SVGAGI. The CDR3 consists of 15 residues.

The rearrangement uses TRBV10-2 and TRBJ1-5, with D tentatively TRBD1 (5 bases). The CDR3 contains 16 residues. Trimming took off 5 bases at V and 2 bases at J, with 16 bases between the two ends. Germline V CDR1 and CDR2: WSHSY, SAAADI. The CDR3 DNA follows: TGCGCCAGCAGTTGGGGGAGGGGCAAGGGCAATCAGCCCCAGCATTTT. The encoded protein is CASSWGRGKGNQPQHF.

The V call is TRBV13, the J call TRBJ2-7; D not certain. V lost 0 bases, J lost 3 bases, and 12 bases lay in between. The CDR3 extends over 15 amino acids. Germline values: CDR1 PRHDT, CDR2 FYEKMQ (reference sequence). The CDR3 DNA is TGTGCCAGCAGCTTAGGTAGGTGGGTAGGCTACGAGCAGTACTTC. Amino acid sequence: CASSLGRWVGYEQYF.

This clone has more than one count but fewer than ten. The CDR3 nucleotides are TGTGCCAGCAGCTTCAGCAACACCGGGGAGCTGTTTTTT. This codes for CASSFSNTGELFF. V is TRBV11-2 and J is TRBJ2-2; unclear D gene. The CDR3 runs to 13 residues. Germline V gene lookup returns CDR1 SGHAT and CDR2 FQNNGV. With 3 bases removed from V and 2 bases from J, the gap between germline ends came to 4 bases.

The chain couples TRBV10-3 to TRBJ2-2; a possible D gene is TRBD1 (6 bases). Germline-derived CDR1 and CDR2 are ENHRY and SYGVKD. Trimming left V 3 bases short and J 3 bases short, with 8 bases between. The CDR3 loop spans 14 amino acids. The CDR3 sequence is CAISDQGYTGELFF. The CDR3 nucleotides are TGTGCCATCAGTGATCAGGGGTACACCGGGGAGCTGTTTTTT.

The chain joins TRBV5-5 to TRBJ2-1; D unclear. This CDR3 region has 12 residues. From germline, CDR1 is SGHKS and CDR2 YYEKEE (reference sequence). With 4 bases removed from V and 8 bases from J, the gap between germline ends came to 10 bases. CDR3 sequence (DNA): TGTGCCAGCAGCCCGTACAAGGATGAGCAGTTCTTC. Translation: CASSPYKDEQFF. Together with reference TRBV5-5 and TRBJ2-1, the CDR3 gives the full variable domain: DAGVTQSPTHLIKTRGQQVTLRCSPISGHKSVSWYQQVLGQGPQFIFQYYEKEERGRGNFPDRFSARQFPNYSSELNVNALLLGDSALYLCASSPYKDEQFFGPGTRLTVL.

Turning to this clone: One junction end disagrees with the germline gene, perhaps due to a read error. V is TRBV7-3 and J is TRBJ2-2; D unclear. The CDR3 sequence is 14 residues long. Germline CDR1 and CDR2: SGHTA and FQGTGA. The chain's CDR3 is CASSITDSTGELFF. The CDR3 DNA sequence: TGTGCCAGCAGCATAACAGATTCCACCGGGGAGCTGTTTTTT.

The J gene is TRBJ2-7, the V gene TRBV4-2; 9 nucleotides line up with TRBD2. The ends lost 1 base at V and 6 bases at J; junction bases unmatched: 10. Germline CDR1 reads LGHNA; CDR2 reads YNFKEQ. This CDR3 has 16 amino acids. The CDR3, as DNA: TGTGCCAGCAGCCAAGTTTACTCGGGACTAGCAGGCGAGCAGTACTTC. As protein: CASSQVYSGLAGEQYF.

The V and J genes are TRBV6-1 and TRBJ1-1; 8 nucleotides align to TRBD1. Germline V gene data show CDR1 as MNHNS and CDR2 as SASEGT. CDR3 length equals 17 residues. After removal of 4 bases from V and 0 bases from J, the junction contained 10 bases not matched to a gene. The CDR3 DNA sequence: TGTGCCAGCAGTGCCCCTAGGACAGGGAGGATGAACACTGAAGCTTTCTTT. Protein sequence: CASSAPRTGRMNTEAFF.

The V gene is TRBV4-2, the J gene TRBJ1-6; D is unresolved. The V gene's germline CDR1 is LGHNA and CDR2 YNFKEQ. The CDR3 sequence is 11 residues long. Trimming shortened V by 5 bases and J by 14 bases, and 10 bases separated the two germline ends. This CDR3 is CASSVGSSLHF. The CDR3 DNA reads as TGTGCCAGCAGCGTTGGGTCGTCCCTCCACTTT.

The rearrangement joins TRBV18 to TRBJ1-6, with D perhaps matching TRBD1 (5 bases). The germline V and J ends were trimmed by 3 bases and 0 bases, with 9 bases remaining between them. The CDR3 contains 16 residues. CDR1 and CDR2 from the germline V gene are KGHSH and LQKENI. In DNA form, the CDR3 reads TGTGCCAGCTCACCTTTACAGGTCTCCTATAATTCACCCCTCCACTTT. This sequence encodes CASSPLQVSYNSPLHF.

This chain links TRBV5-1 with TRBJ1-1; 8 bases map to TRBD1. V shed 4 bases, J shed 2 bases, and the junction held 10 bases outside the gene matches. The CDR3 runs to 16 residues. Per germline, CDR1 SGHRS and CDR2 YFSETQ. The CDR3 sequence: CASSRYVTGVNTEAFF. Here the CDR3 DNA reads TGCGCCAGCAGCCGCTACGTGACAGGGGTTAACACTGAAGCTTTCTTT.

The chain is built from TRBV15 and TRBJ2-5; no definite D call. Trimming left V 0 bases short and J 4 bases short, with 9 bases between. Germline-derived CDR1 and CDR2 are LNHNV and YYDKDF (reference sequence). CDR3 length equals 14 residues. In DNA, the CDR3 is TGTGCCACCAGCAGAGATCACGGAGCAGAGACCCAGTACTTC. This codes for CATSRDHGAETQYF.

V gene TRBV9 combines with J gene TRBJ1-2; D is unresolved. This CDR3 is built from 13 residues. Trimming left V 0 bases short and J 4 bases short, with 7 bases between. CDR1 and CDR2 (germline): SGDLS, YYNGEE. This CDR3 reads CASSVVAGYGYTF. CDR3 nucleotides: TGTGCCAGCAGCGTAGTGGCGGGCTATGGCTACACCTTC.

This clone has more than one count but fewer than ten. The chain couples TRBV6-5 to TRBJ1-1, with TRBD1 matching 7 bases. The length of the CDR3 is 14 residues. CDR1 is MNHEY, CDR2 SVGAGI, per germline. V dropped 6 bases and J dropped 4; count of bases not matched to a gene: 8. The CDR3 region is CASRRTGPSTEAFF. CDR3 DNA: TGTGCCAGCAGAAGGACAGGCCCGAGCACTGAAGCTTTCTTT.

The V call is TRBV20-1, the J call TRBJ1-5; 7 bases line up with TRBD1. The ends lost 3 bases at V and 0 bases at J; junction bases unmatched: 14. This CDR3 region has 18 residues. The germline V gene has CDR1 DFQATT and CDR2 SNEGSKA (reference sequence). This CDR3 reads CSASGITGVGYSNQPQHF. CDR3 nucleotide sequence: TGCAGTGCTAGTGGGATCACAGGGGTTGGCTATAGCAATCAGCCCCAGCATTTT.

V is TRBV7-3 and J is TRBJ1-4; perhaps TRBD1 as D (6 bases). CDR3 length: 15 residues. Germline V CDR1 and CDR2: SGHTA, FQGTGA. V lost 5 bases and J lost 4, with 14 bases in between. The CDR3 spells CASSPQGSGNEKLFF. Written as DNA, the CDR3 is TGTGCCAGCAGCCCACAGGGAAGTGGTAATGAAAAACTGTTTTTT. Full variable domain (remainder filled in from reference TRBV7-3 and TRBJ1-4): GAGVSQTPSNKVTEKGKYVELRCDPISGHTALYWYRQSLGQGPEFLIYFQGTGAADDSGLPNDRFFAVRPEGSVSTLKIQRTERGDSAVYLCASSPQGSGNEKLFFGSGTQLSVL.

V gene TRBV9 combines with J gene TRBJ1-2; a weak D match, TRBD1 (6 bases). Germline-derived CDR1 and CDR2 are SGDLS and YYNGEE. The CDR3 consists of 15 residues. V lost 0 bases, J lost 4 bases, and 13 bases lay in between. DNA of the CDR3: TGTGCCAGCAGCGTAGAGGGGGGGCGTATCTATGGCTACACCTTC. This codes for CASSVEGGRIYGYTF.

The rearrangement joins TRBV4-1 to TRBJ1-2, with TRBD1 matching over 8 bases. J gave up 4 bases and V 2 bases, and 6 bases lay outside the gene matches. CDR1 and CDR2 (germline): MGHRA, YSYEKL. The CDR3 runs 15 residues. CDR3 sequence: CASSQLTQGGYGYTF. In nucleotides, the CDR3 is TGCGCCAGCAGCCAACTAACACAGGGGGGCTATGGCTACACCTTC.